This T cell receptor beta chain comes out of a study of CD8 T cells in ankylosing spondylitis. Notes on the study in general: The study identified a TCR beta motif of roughly eight highly homologous variants that appeared characteristic of ankylosing spondylitis blood.

CDR3 size: 14 residues. Germline values: CDR1 SGHTA, CDR2 FQGNSA. The V end was cut by 5 bases, the J end by 7 bases, with 15 bases between. TCRdb reprocessed the 5' RACE reads with MiXCR, giving one entry per CDR3 protein. The sample has 450,000 to 550,000 distinct CDR3 sequences, about 5.7% seen once. This clonotype was observed many times. Antigen: not known. The V call is TRBV7-2, the J call TRBJ2-1; D gene ambiguous. The source is a male donor with ankylosing spondylitis. The specimen sequenced was blood, either unsorted or a sorted T cell fraction (not recorded which). DNA for the CDR3: TGTGCCAGCAGCCCCAGGATTTCGGAGAATGAGCAGTTCTTC. It specifies CASSPRISENEQFF.